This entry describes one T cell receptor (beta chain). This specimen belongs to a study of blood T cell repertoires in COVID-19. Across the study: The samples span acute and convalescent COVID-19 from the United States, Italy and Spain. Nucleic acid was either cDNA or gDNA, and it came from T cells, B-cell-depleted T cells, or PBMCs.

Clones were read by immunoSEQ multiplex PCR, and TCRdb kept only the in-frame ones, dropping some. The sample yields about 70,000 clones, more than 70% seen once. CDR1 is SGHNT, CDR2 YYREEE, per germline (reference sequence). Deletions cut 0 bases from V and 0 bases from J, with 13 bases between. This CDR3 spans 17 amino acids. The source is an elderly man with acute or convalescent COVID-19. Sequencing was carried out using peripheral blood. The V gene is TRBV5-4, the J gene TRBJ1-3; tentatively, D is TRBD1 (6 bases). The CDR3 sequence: CASSLGGQIYSGNTIYF. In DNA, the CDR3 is TGTGCCAGCAGCTTGGGCGGACAGATCTACTCTGGAAACACCATATATTTT.